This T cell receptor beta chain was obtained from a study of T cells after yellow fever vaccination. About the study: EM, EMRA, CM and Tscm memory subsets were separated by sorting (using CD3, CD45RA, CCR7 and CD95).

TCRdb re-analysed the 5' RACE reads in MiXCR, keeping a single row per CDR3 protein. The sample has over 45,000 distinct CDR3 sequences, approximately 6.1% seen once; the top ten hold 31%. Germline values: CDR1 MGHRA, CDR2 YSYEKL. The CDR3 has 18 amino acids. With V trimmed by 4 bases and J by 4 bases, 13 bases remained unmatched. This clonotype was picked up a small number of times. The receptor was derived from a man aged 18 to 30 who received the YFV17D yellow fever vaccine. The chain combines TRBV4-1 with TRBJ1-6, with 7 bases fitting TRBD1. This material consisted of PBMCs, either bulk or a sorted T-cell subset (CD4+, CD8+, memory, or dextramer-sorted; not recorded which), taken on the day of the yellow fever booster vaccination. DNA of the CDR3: TGCGCCAGCAGCCCCGGGGGATGGGGACAGAGATATAATTCACCCCTCCACTTT. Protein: CASSPGGWGQRYNSPLHF.